Presented here are 11 T cell receptor beta chains from one specimen sequenced in a study of cytomegalovirus exposure and HLA in healthy donors. The primer mix had 60 Vbeta and 13 Jbeta primers. Assay: immunoSEQ multiplex PCR; the TCRdb copy retains only in-frame clones and omits some. Of fewer than 200,000 clones listed, around 80% are singletons. Sequencing input: PBMCs. These receptors all stem from a female donor in good health and CMV-seronegative.

The chain has TRBV6-6 and TRBJ1-1; D gene ambiguous. Trimming shortened V by 4 bases and J by 0 bases, and 6 bases separated the two germline ends. CDR1 is MNHNY, CDR2 SVGAGI, per germline (reference sequence). CDR3 length equals 13 residues. CDR3 sequence reads: CASSLAMNTEAFF. The CDR3 nucleotides read TGTGCCAGCAGTTTAGCAATGAACACTGAAGCTTTCTTT.

The chain carries TRBV6-1 and TRBJ1-3; a weak D match, TRBD1 (5 bases). V shed 3 bases and J shed 5 bases, with 8 bases lying between them. Germline CDR1 MNHNS, CDR2 SASEGT. The CDR3 totals 13 residues. CDR3 sequence (DNA): TGTGCCAGCAGTGAGACAGCTCGAAACACCATATATTTT. Amino acid sequence: CASSETARNTIYF.

The chain employs TRBV6-1 and TRBJ2-5; no clear D gene. Germline V gene data show CDR1 as MNHNS and CDR2 as SASEGT. The CDR3 sequence is 12 residues long. V was shortened by 6 bases and J by 1 base, with 6 bases between the two germline ends. DNA for the CDR3: TGTGCCAGCAGCCTTAGCCAAGAGACCCAGTACTTC. Protein: CASSLSQETQYF.

The chain carries TRBV5-4 and TRBJ1-2; 7 bases line up with TRBD1. Germline V gene lookup returns CDR1 SGHNT and CDR2 YYREEE (reference sequence). CDR3 length: 13 amino acids. The V segment lost 4 bases and the J segment 8 bases; nucleotides outside the gene matches: 8. CDR3 sequence reads: CASSHWDSRGYTF. DNA of the CDR3: TGTGCCAGCAGCCACTGGGACAGTCGAGGCTACACCTTC.

A remark on this clone: A read error may produce the germline difference seen at one junction end. The J gene is TRBJ2-4, the V gene TRBV28; 8 positions match TRBD1. CDR1 is MDHEN and CDR2 is SYDVKM in the germline V gene. This CDR3 region has 18 residues. For the CDR3, the DNA is TGTGCCAGCAGCCGATATCCGACAGGGGACGTAGCCAAAAACAGTCAGTACTTC. Protein product: CASSRYPTGDVAKNSQYF.

The chain carries TRBV16 and TRBJ1-5, with 10 bases matching TRBD1. The germline V gene encodes CDR1 KGHSY and CDR2 FQNENV. The CDR3 is made up of 16 amino acids. The V gene end was trimmed by 3 bases and the J gene end by 6 bases; junction bases not matched to a gene: 8. The CDR3 here is CASSHSTGGVGQPQHF. CDR3 nucleotides: TGTGCCAGCAGCCATTCGACAGGGGGCGTCGGTCAGCCCCAGCATTTT.

This clone was picked up one time. Germline and junction disagree at one end, which may indicate a read error. This chain connects TRBV6-5 to TRBJ2-7; a possible D gene is TRBD2 (5 bases). Germline V lookup: CDR1 MNHEY, CDR2 SVGAGI. The CDR3 is 15 residues long. CDR3 sequence: CASRYSSGSSYEQYF. The DNA of the CDR3 is TGTGCCAGCAGGTACTCATCTGGGAGCTCCTACGAGCAGTACTTC.

This chain links TRBV5-1 with TRBJ1-1, with 7 bases aligning to TRBD1. The germline gives CDR1 SGHRS, CDR2 YFSETQ. The junction had 12 bases not matched to a gene; V was cut back by 4 bases and J by 6 bases. This CDR3 is built from 15 residues. For the CDR3, the DNA is TGCGCCAGCAGCCCACCCCGGGACAGTCTCTCTGAAGCTTTCTTT. It translates to CASSPPRDSLSEAFF.

The genes are TRBV18 and TRBJ2-5, with 7 bases identical to TRBD2. From germline, CDR1 is KGHSH and CDR2 LQKENI. The CDR3 consists of 15 residues. With V trimmed by 1 base and J by 4 bases, 6 bases remained unmatched. The CDR3, as DNA: TGTGCCAGCTCACCACGTGGCACGGGGGGAGAGACCCAGTACTTC. It is translated as CASSPRGTGGETQYF.

V gene TRBV27 combines with J gene TRBJ2-7, with 7 nucleotides matching TRBD2. Germline loops: CDR1 MNHEY, CDR2 SMNVEV (reference sequence). This CDR3 has 14 residues. Germline trimming cut 7 bases from V and 0 bases from J; bases unmatched to any gene: 6. The CDR3 region has the DNA TGTGCCAGCATGCGGGCTAGCGGCTCCTACGAGCAGTACTTC. Encoded protein: CASMRASGSYEQYF.

The chain employs TRBV9 and TRBJ2-7; 7 bases agree with TRBD2. The CDR3 consists of 13 residues. The V gene's germline CDR1 is SGDLS and CDR2 YYNGEE. With V trimmed by 2 bases and J by 7 bases, 6 bases remained unmatched. The CDR3 reads CASSVRDGREQYF. CDR3 nucleotide sequence: TGTGCCAGCAGCGTCCGAGACGGGAGGGAGCAGTACTTC.